The 10 T cell receptor beta chains below all came from one sample that was sequenced in a study of T cell repertoires in cytomegalovirus infection. Their antigen targets remain unknown. MiXCR, applied by TCRdb to the reads, yields one record per CDR3 protein. Of about 180,000 distinct CDR3 sequences in the sample, about 20% were seen once. The sample in question was CD8+ T cells from cultured PBMCs, obtained from culture after CMV antigen stimulation. These receptors were collected from a human donor in good health (CMV status not recorded). Some clones in this sample may be carry-over from other donors' samples.

Concerning this clonotype: The CDR3 ends on some other residue instead of the conserved phenylalanine or tryptophan, so this is likely a read error. The V gene is TRBV7-9, the J gene TRBJ2-3; D is possibly TRBD1 (6 bases). This CDR3 spans 15 amino acids. Germline lookup yields CDR1 SEHNR and CDR2 FQNEAQ (reference sequence). V was cut by 1 base and J by 2 bases, with 10 bases left in between. Written as DNA, the CDR3 is TGTGCCAGCAGCTTAGTCGACAGGCTCACAGATACGCAGTATTTA. Residues: CASSLVDRLTDTQYL.

This chain connects TRBV7-2 to TRBJ1-2, with D possibly being TRBD1 (6 bases). CDR3 length: 14 residues. Germline V gives CDR1 SGHTA, CDR2 FQGNSA. Trimming left V 3 bases short and J 1 base short, with 9 bases between. The CDR3 region has the DNA TGTGCCAGCAGCTTGGACAGAATTAACTATGGCTACACCTTC. It specifies CASSLDRINYGYTF.

This clonotype was seen a few times. This chain links TRBV12-5 with TRBJ1-6; 8 bases are shared with TRBD1. The germline CDR1 and CDR2 sequences are LGHNT and FRNRAP. V lost 5 bases and J lost 0; bases outside the gene matches: 3. The CDR3 is made up of 16 amino acids. CDR3 nucleotides: TGTGCTAGTGGTCGGGACAGGCGCTCCTATAATTCACCCCTCCACTTT. This sequence encodes CASGRDRRSYNSPLHF. Looking up the rest from reference TRBV12-5 and TRBJ1-6 gives the full variable domain: DARVTQTPRHKVTEMGQEVTMRCQPILGHNTVFWYRQTMMQGLELLAYFRNRAPLDDSGMPKDRFSAEMPDATLATLKIQPSEPRDSAVYFCASGRDRRSYNSPLHFGNGTRLTVT.

V usage is TRBV27 and J usage is TRBJ1-2; possible D gene TRBD1, 5 bases. The CDR3 covers 14 residues. The germline V gene has CDR1 MNHEY and CDR2 SMNVEV (reference sequence). V was clipped by 2 bases and J by 1 base, with 8 bases between them. The CDR3 here is CASSLPDSNYGYTF. As DNA, the CDR3 is TGTGCCAGCAGTTTACCCGACAGTAACTATGGCTACACCTTC.

This clonotype was seen a single time. V and J are TRBV5-1 and TRBJ2-3; 14 bases agree with TRBD2. The junction had 8 bases not matched to a gene; V was cut back by 4 bases and J by 4 bases. Germline V gene data show CDR1 as SGHRS and CDR2 as YFSETQ. The length of the CDR3 is 17 residues. The CDR3 sequence is CASSRTGTSGGADTQYF. CDR3 nucleotide sequence: TGCGCCAGCAGCCGAACCGGGACTAGCGGGGGAGCAGATACGCAGTATTTT.

This clonotype has more than one count but fewer than ten. CDR3 bases: TGTGCCACCCAAGCGGGGACGCGGGAGACCCAGTACTTC. It codes for CATQAGTRETQYF. The J gene is TRBJ2-5, the V gene TRBV6-5; 7 bases are shared with TRBD2. The CDR3 covers 13 residues. Germline V CDR1 and CDR2: MNHEY, SVGAGI. The V and J ends lost 10 bases and 5 bases, in that order; junction bases with no gene match: 10.

The V call is TRBV7-9, the J call TRBJ1-2; a weak D match, TRBD1 (6 bases). Germline values: CDR1 SEHNR, CDR2 FQNEAQ (reference sequence). This CDR3 has 14 amino acids. V lost 6 bases to trimming and J lost 5 bases, with 16 bases between them. The CDR3 region has the DNA TGTGCCAGCAGTATAGATGGGGGCAAGTATGGCTACACCTTC. This encodes CASSIDGGKYGYTF. Variable domain in full (rest from reference TRBV7-9 and TRBJ1-2): DTGVSQNPRHKITKRGQNVTFRCDPISEHNRLYWYRQTLGQGPEFLTYFQNEAQLEKSRLLSDRFSAERPKGSFSTLEIQRTEQGDSAMYLCASSIDGGKYGYTFGSGTRLTVV.

The J gene is TRBJ1-3, the V gene TRBV9; 7 bases fit TRBD1. V lost 0 bases, J lost 0 bases, and 9 bases stayed unmatched. Germline V gene sequence: CDR1 SGDLS, CDR2 YYNGEE. This CDR3 is 18 amino acids long. Here the CDR3 reads CASSVEEMDRISGNTIYF. The CDR3 DNA is TGTGCCAGCAGCGTAGAGGAAATGGACAGGATCTCTGGAAACACCATATATTTT.

This clonotype showed up just a few times. The chain combines TRBV5-8 with TRBJ1-1; TRBD1 is a possible D gene (6 bases). The V gene lost 2 bases and the J gene lost 6 bases, with 11 bases spanning the gap. CDR1 is SGHTS, CDR2 YDEGEE, per germline. CDR3 size: 13 residues. The CDR3 here is CASSFGGSAEAFF. The CDR3 nucleotides read TGTGCCAGCAGCTTTGGGGGCTCGGCTGAAGCTTTCTTT. Using reference TRBV5-8 and TRBJ1-1 for the parts outside the CDR3, the full variable domain is EAGVTQSPTHLIKTRGQQATLRCSPISGHTSVYWYQQALGLGLQFLLWYDEGEERNRGNFPPRFSGRQFPNYSSELNVNALELEDSALYLCASSFGGSAEAFFGQGTRLTVV.

This clonotype was observed a few times. The V call is TRBV4-1, the J call TRBJ1-6; the D gene is possibly TRBD1 (6 bases). In germline, CDR1 is MGHRA, CDR2 YSYEKL. The CDR3 spans 14 residues. Trimming cost V 3 bases and J 7 bases, with 10 bases left between them. The CDR3 coding sequence is TGCGCCAGCAGCCACTTGGACAGCAATTCACCCCTCCACTTT. This codes for CASSHLDSNSPLHF.